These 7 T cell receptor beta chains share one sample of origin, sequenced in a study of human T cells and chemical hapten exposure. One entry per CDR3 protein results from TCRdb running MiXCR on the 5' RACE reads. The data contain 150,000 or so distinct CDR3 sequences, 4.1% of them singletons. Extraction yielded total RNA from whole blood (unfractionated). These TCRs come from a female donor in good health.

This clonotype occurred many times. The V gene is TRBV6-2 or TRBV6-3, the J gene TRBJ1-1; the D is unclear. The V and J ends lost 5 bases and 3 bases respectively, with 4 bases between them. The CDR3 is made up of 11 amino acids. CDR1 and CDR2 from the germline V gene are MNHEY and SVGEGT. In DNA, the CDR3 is TGTGCCAGCAGTGAGTACACTGAAGCTTTCTTT. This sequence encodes CASSEYTEAFF.

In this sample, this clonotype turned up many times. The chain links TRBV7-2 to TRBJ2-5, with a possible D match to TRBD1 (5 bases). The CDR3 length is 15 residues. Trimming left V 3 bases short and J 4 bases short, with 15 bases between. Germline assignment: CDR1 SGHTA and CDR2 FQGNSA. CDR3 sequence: CASSFQGGEGETQYF. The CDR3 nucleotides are TGTGCCAGCAGCTTTCAGGGTGGCGAAGGAGAGACCCAGTACTTC.

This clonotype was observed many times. The CDR3 loop is CASSLIWGGDVAKNIQYF. CDR3 in DNA: TGTGCCAGCAGTTTAATATGGGGAGGGGATGTAGCCAAAAACATTCAGTACTTC. The chain has TRBV12-3 or TRBV12-4 and TRBJ2-4, with 7 positions matching TRBD2. CDR3 length: 18 amino acids. Germline trimming cut 2 bases from V and 0 bases from J; bases unmatched to any gene: 10.

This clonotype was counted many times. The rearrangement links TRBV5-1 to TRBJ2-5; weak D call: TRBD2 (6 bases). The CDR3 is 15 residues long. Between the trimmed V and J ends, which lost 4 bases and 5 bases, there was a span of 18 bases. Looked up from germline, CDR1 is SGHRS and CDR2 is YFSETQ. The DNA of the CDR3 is TGCGCCAGCAGCATTATGGGGGGAGCGGAGGAGACCCAGTACTTC. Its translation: CASSIMGGAEETQYF.

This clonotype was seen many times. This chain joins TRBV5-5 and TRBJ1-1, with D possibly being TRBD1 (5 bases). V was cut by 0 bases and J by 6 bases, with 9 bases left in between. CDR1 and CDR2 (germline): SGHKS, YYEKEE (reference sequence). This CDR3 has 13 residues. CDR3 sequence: CASSLETVAEAFF. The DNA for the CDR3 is TGTGCCAGCAGCTTGGAGACAGTAGCTGAAGCTTTCTTT. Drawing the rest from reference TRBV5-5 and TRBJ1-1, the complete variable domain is DAGVTQSPTHLIKTRGQQVTLRCSPISGHKSVSWYQQVLGQGPQFIFQYYEKEERGRGNFPDRFSARQFPNYSSELNVNALLLGDSALYLCASSLETVAEAFFGQGTRLTVV.

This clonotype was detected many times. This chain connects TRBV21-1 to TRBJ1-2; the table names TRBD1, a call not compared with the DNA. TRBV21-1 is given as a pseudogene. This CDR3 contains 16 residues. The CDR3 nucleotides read TGTGCCAGCCCGGAGGAACAGGCCACCGATTCTGGTGGCTACACCTTC. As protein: CASPEEQATDSGGYTF.

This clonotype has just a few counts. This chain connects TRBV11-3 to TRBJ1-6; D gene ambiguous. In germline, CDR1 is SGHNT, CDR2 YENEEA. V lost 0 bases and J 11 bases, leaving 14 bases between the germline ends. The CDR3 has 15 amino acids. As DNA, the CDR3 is TGTGCCAGCAGCTTAGATCCCGGCCGAGGTGCACCCCTCCACTTT. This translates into CASSLDPGRGAPLHF. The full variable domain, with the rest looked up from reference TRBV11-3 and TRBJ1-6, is EAGVVQSPRYKIIEKKQPVAFWCNPISGHNTLYWYLQNLGQGPELLIRYENEEAVDDSQLPKDRFSAERLKGVDSTLKIQPAELGDSAVYLCASSLDPGRGAPLHFGNGTRLTVT.